Listed below are T cell receptor beta chains from one sample, sequenced in a study of T cell responses to AZD1222 COVID-19 vaccine. Here immunoSEQ multiplex PCR was the method, and the copy in TCRdb shows in-frame clones only, minus some. Among 100,000 or so clones, 80% to 90% were seen once, and the ten largest hold 12%. The material was peripheral blood, obtained on day 0 of AZD1222 vaccination. These receptors were obtained from an adult in good health. Each CDR3 is given with its conserved first and last residue.

V gene: TRBV10-3; CDR3 protein: CAISESSGASTDTQYF
V gene: TRBV7-8; CDR3 protein: CASSRGTGDYGYTF
V gene: TRBV28; CDR3 protein: CASSYGAIYGYTF
V gene: TRBV9; CDR3 protein: CASSVDRGRGGELFF
V gene: TRBV5-4; CDR3 protein: CASSLAPSGSSHEQYF
V gene: TRBV10-3; CDR3 protein: CAISVGPRMNTEAFF
V gene: TRBV11-2; CDR3 protein: CASSLGLAGGYYNEQFF
V gene: TRBV18; CDR3 protein: CASSPQAGAYNEQFF
V gene: TRBV2; CDR3 protein: CASSETASRETQYF
V gene: TRBV6-2/TRBV6-3; CDR3 protein: CASGRDRLAGVEGRTYNEQFF
V gene: TRBV6-2/TRBV6-3; CDR3 protein: CASSFGTFNTEAFF
V gene: TRBV4-2; CDR3 protein: CASSNTGTSVYTQYF
V gene: TRBV19; CDR3 protein: CASNGGSNEKLFF
V gene: TRBV9; CDR3 protein: CASSVEGQLPQYF
V gene: TRBV27; CDR3 protein: CASSNRGIRGTEAFF
V gene: TRBV5-8; CDR3 protein: CASSLVLRGEGYTF
V gene: TRBV9; CDR3 protein: CASSSWGGGGTEAFF
V gene: TRBV7-2; CDR3 protein: CASSLASGRSLETQYF
V gene: TRBV3-1/TRBV3-2; CDR3 protein: CASSPPLPPSYEQYF
V gene: TRBV14; CDR3 protein: CASSHDLGTGELFF
V gene: TRBV19; CDR3 protein: CASSHPQGAGITEAFF
V gene: TRBV19; CDR3 protein: CASSPSGTGGSGANVLTF
V gene: TRBV30; CDR3 protein: CAWRRGTSGNEKTQYF
V gene: TRBV13; CDR3 protein: CASSPAPTTSGGGDTQYF
V gene: TRBV10-3; CDR3 protein: CAISQGAGETQYF
V gene: TRBV6-2/TRBV6-3; CDR3 protein: CASSPGTIGNQPQHF
V gene: TRBV15; CDR3 protein: CATSRGGEKLFF
V gene: TRBV9; CDR3 protein: CASSPQALVGLMHEQYF
V gene: TRBV6-5; CDR3 protein: CAGGPGGVEQYF
V gene: TRBV4-3; CDR3 protein: CASSQDPAGVSTEAFF
V gene: TRBV29-1; CDR3 protein: CSVGQGETYEQYF
V gene: TRBV9; CDR3 protein: CASSVGLATEETQYF
V gene: TRBV5-1; CDR3 protein: CASSPSGTGVTGELFF
V gene: TRBV19; CDR3 protein: CASTGGFSEAFF
V gene: TRBV5-4; CDR3 protein: CASSLSGLTDTQYF
V gene: TRBV25-1; CDR3 protein: CASSEQGRGQETQYF
V gene: TRBV19; CDR3 protein: CASRARQGAGQPQHF
V gene: TRBV6-5; CDR3 protein: CASSRPAAEQYF
V gene: TRBV6-1; CDR3 protein: CASSEQGQGVNEQFF
V gene: TRBV19; CDR3 protein: CASPGRDGNTIYF
V gene: TRBV28; CDR3 protein: CASTDREDQYF
V gene: TRBV7-2; CDR3 protein: CASSYIAGVINEQFF
V gene: TRBV18; CDR3 protein: CASSSRVDNTEAFF
V gene: TRBV7-2; CDR3 protein: CASSFSGTEQYF
V gene: TRBV28; CDR3 protein: CASSYMGGRPNEQYF
V gene: TRBV29-1; CDR3 protein: CSVGGWTQRGQGKETQYF
V gene: TRBV27; CDR3 protein: CATRVREGPAGELFF
V gene: TRBV28; CDR3 protein: CASTVAGGVWNEQFF
V gene: TRBV27; CDR3 protein: CASMGQTTYEQYF
V gene: TRBV4-1; CDR3 protein: CASTDRGGTGELFF